A single sample gave rise to the 14 T cell receptor beta chains below, sequenced in a study of cytomegalovirus exposure and HLA in healthy donors. PCR involved 60 Vbeta and 13 Jbeta primers. Using immunoSEQ multiplex PCR, the repertoire was profiled, and TCRdb retains in-frame clones only, with some absent. This sample has tens of thousands of clones, with 75% found just once. Specimen: PBMCs. These receptors were obtained from a man between 65 and 80 years old in good health and CMV-seronegative.

This chain joins TRBV7-9 and TRBJ2-4, with TRBD1 as a possible D gene (5 bases). The CDR3 consists of 13 residues. The germline CDR1 and CDR2 sequences are SEHNR and FQNEAQ (reference sequence). V lost 1 base and J lost 7, with 8 bases in between. CDR3 nucleotides: TGTGCCAGCAGCTTAGAAGGGGTGAACATTCAGTACTTC. Amino acids: CASSLEGVNIQYF.

The genes are TRBV7-9 and TRBJ1-5; D possibly corresponds to TRBD1 (5 bases). The CDR3 has 14 residues. Germline V gene lookup returns CDR1 SEHNR and CDR2 FQNEAQ (reference sequence). V lost 5 bases and J lost 0, with 8 bases in between. In DNA form, the CDR3 reads TGTGCCAGCAGCCTGACAGATAGCAATCAGCCCCAGCATTTT. Protein sequence: CASSLTDSNQPQHF.

The chain couples TRBV19 to TRBJ2-1; D is unresolved. Germline assignment: CDR1 LNHDA and CDR2 SQIVND (reference sequence). V was clipped by 2 bases and J by 0 bases, with 11 bases between them. The CDR3 consists of 16 residues. DNA for the CDR3: TGTGCCAGTAGTATACCGGTCTTAAGCTCCTACAATGAGCAGTTCTTC. Its translation is CASSIPVLSSYNEQFF.

The V gene is TRBV7-9, the J gene TRBJ1-5; 12 bases match TRBD1. Trimming at V came to 3 bases and at J to 5 bases, leaving 2 bases not matched to a gene. The germline V gene encodes CDR1 SEHNR and CDR2 FQNEAQ (reference sequence). There are 15 residues in the CDR3. The CDR3 loop is CASSLGQGAYQPQHF. The DNA for the CDR3 is TGTGCCAGCAGCTTGGGACAGGGGGCTTATCAGCCCCAGCATTTT.

The V call is TRBV11-2, the J call TRBJ2-1; 10 bases are shared with TRBD1. J gave up 8 bases and V 6 bases, and 4 bases lay outside the gene matches. This CDR3 region has 13 residues. Germline loops: CDR1 SGHAT, CDR2 FQNNGV. CDR3 coding DNA: TGTGCCAGCAGTATCGGACAGGGGGATGAGCAGTTCTTC. It is translated as CASSIGQGDEQFF.

This clone is a singleton in its sample. The CDR3 coding sequence is TGTGCCAGTAGTGACCGGGACAGGGGAGGCAATGAGCAGTTCTTC. Protein: CASSDRDRGGNEQFF. The chain has TRBV19 and TRBJ2-1; 10 bases are a match to TRBD1. This CDR3 comprises 15 residues. Germline V CDR1 and CDR2: LNHDA, SQIVND (reference sequence). Unmatched junction bases numbered 7, after V lost 5 bases and J lost 6 bases.

In nucleotides, the CDR3 is TGTGCCATCGGACAGGGTGATGTGGGCGAGCAGTACTTC. This sequence encodes CAIGQGDVGEQYF. The chain couples TRBV2 to TRBJ2-7; 8 nucleotides match TRBD1. Germline V gives CDR1 SNHLY, CDR2 FYNNEI. The length of the CDR3 is 13 residues. The V segment lost 10 bases and the J segment 6 bases; nucleotides outside the gene matches: 11.

This sequence joins TRBV10-3 and TRBJ1-1; 7 positions agree with TRBD1. The CDR3 contains 14 residues. Germline values: CDR1 ENHRY, CDR2 SYGVKD. V lost 2 bases to trimming and J lost 4 bases; unmatched junction nucleotides: 4. CDR3 region: CAISEIQGGTEAFF. DNA for the CDR3: TGTGCCATCAGTGAGATTCAGGGGGGCACTGAAGCTTTCTTT.

The sample holds a few counts of this clone. The chain has TRBV5-1 and TRBJ1-4, with 7 bases matching TRBD1. Germline V CDR1 and CDR2: SGHRS, YFSETQ. Unmatched junction bases numbered 1, after V lost 0 bases and J lost 5 bases. This CDR3 has 14 amino acids. In DNA, the CDR3 is TGCGCCAGCAGCTTGGCAGGGGGGAATGAAAAACTGTTTTTT. It encodes CASSLAGGNEKLFF.

This chain connects TRBV9 to TRBJ2-5, with D perhaps TRBD2 (5 bases). The length of the CDR3 is 15 residues. Germline V lookup: CDR1 SGDLS, CDR2 YYNGEE. V lost 0 bases, J lost 1 base, and 10 bases lay in between. The chain's CDR3 is CASSVASTTQETQYF. The DNA of the CDR3 is TGTGCCAGCAGCGTAGCTAGCACAACCCAAGAGACCCAGTACTTC. The entire variable domain, with the rest obtained from reference TRBV9 and TRBJ2-5, is as follows: DSGVTQTPKHLITATGQRVTLRCSPRSGDLSVYWYQQSLDQGLQFLIQYYNGEERAKGNILERFSAQQFPDLHSELNLSSLELGDSALYFCASSVASTTQETQYFGPGTRLLVL.

The gene calls are TRBV19 and TRBJ1-1; 9 nucleotides align to TRBD1. There are 15 residues in the CDR3. V gave up 1 base and J gave up 3 bases; unmatched junction bases: 3. Germline loops: CDR1 LNHDA, CDR2 SQIVND (reference sequence). CDR3 amino acids: CASSIATGGYTEAFF. In DNA form, the CDR3 reads TGTGCCAGTAGTATAGCTACAGGGGGCTACACTGAAGCTTTCTTT.

The chain is built from TRBV7-9 and TRBJ2-3; D might be TRBD2 (7 bases). The ends were cut back, 0 bases at V and 6 bases at J, with 13 bases in the middle. The CDR3 extends over 15 amino acids. The V gene's germline CDR1 is SEHNR and CDR2 FQNEAQ (reference sequence). In nucleotides, the CDR3 is TGTGCCAGCAGCTTAGCGACCCGGGGGGCGGATACGCAGTATTTT. Its translation: CASSLATRGADTQYF.

Comment on this clone: This sample also contains other DNA sequences that code for the same CDR3. The chain has TRBV7-2 and TRBJ2-2; 10 positions agree with TRBD2. Germline loops: CDR1 SGHTA, CDR2 FQGNSA. With V trimmed by 2 bases and J by 0 bases, 6 bases remained unmatched. The CDR3 is 18 amino acids. In DNA, the CDR3 is TGTGCCAGCAGCTTAAGACTAGCGGGCACATCGAACACCGGGGAGCTGTTTTTT. It encodes CASSLRLAGTSNTGELFF.

The rearrangement uses TRBV29-1 and TRBJ2-1; 14 bases align to TRBD2. The J segment lost 4 bases and the V segment lost 5 bases, leaving 4 bases of the junction unmatched. Germline CDR1 is SQVTM and CDR2 is ANQGSEA. The CDR3 covers 15 residues. CDR3 loop: CSVCRTSGGYNEQFF. For the CDR3, the DNA is TGCAGCGTTTGCAGGACTAGCGGGGGGTACAATGAGCAGTTCTTC.